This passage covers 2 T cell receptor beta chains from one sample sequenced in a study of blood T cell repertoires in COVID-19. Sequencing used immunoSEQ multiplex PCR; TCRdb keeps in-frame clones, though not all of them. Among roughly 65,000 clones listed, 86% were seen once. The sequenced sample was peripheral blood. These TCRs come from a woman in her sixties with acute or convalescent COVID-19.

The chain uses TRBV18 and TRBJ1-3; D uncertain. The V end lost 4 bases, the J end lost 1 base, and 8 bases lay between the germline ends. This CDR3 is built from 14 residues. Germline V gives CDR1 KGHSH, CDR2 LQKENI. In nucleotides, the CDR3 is TGTGCCAGCTCACTCTCGGGGTCTGGAAACACCATATATTTT. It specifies CASSLSGSGNTIYF.

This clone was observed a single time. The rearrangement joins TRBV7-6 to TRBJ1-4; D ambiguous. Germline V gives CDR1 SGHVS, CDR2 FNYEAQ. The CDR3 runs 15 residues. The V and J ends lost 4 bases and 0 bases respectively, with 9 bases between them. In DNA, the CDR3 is TGTGCCAGCAGCTCGAGGCGTGCAACTAATGAAAAACTGTTTTTT. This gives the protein CASSSRRATNEKLFF.